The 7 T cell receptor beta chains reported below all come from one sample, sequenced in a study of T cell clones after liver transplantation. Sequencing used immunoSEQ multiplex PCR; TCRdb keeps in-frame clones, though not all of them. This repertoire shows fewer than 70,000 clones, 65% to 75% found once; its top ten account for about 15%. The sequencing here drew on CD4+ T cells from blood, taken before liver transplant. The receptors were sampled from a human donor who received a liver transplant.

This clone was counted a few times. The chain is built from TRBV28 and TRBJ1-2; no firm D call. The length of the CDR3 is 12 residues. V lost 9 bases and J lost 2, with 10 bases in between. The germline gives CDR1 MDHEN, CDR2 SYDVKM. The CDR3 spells CASIGRNYGYTF. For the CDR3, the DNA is TGTGCCAGTATTGGTCGGAACTATGGCTACACCTTC.

CDR3 sequence (DNA): TGTGCCAGCAGCGGGACAGGGGGCGATGAAAAACTGTTTTTT. As protein: CASSGTGGDEKLFF. The V gene is TRBV11-2, the J gene TRBJ1-4, with TRBD1 matching over 12 bases. The length of the CDR3 is 14 residues. With 5 bases clipped from V and 6 bases from J, the junction kept 1 base outside the gene matches. CDR1 is SGHAT and CDR2 is FQNNGV in the germline V gene.

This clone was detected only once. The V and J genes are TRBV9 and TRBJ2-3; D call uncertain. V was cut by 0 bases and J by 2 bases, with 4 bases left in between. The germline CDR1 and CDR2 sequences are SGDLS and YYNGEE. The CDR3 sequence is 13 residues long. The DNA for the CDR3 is TGTGCCAGCAGCGTAGCCATCACAGATACGCAGTATTTT. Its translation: CASSVAITDTQYF. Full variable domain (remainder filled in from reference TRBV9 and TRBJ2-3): DSGVTQTPKHLITATGQRVTLRCSPRSGDLSVYWYQQSLDQGLQFLIQYYNGEERAKGNILERFSAQQFPDLHSELNLSSLELGDSALYFCASSVAITDTQYFGPGTRLTVL.

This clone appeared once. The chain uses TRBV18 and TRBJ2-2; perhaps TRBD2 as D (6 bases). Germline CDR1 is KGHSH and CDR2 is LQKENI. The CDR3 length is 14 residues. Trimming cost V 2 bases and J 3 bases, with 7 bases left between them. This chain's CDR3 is CASSPAGYTGELFF. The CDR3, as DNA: TGTGCCAGCTCACCAGCGGGATACACCGGGGAGCTGTTTTTT.

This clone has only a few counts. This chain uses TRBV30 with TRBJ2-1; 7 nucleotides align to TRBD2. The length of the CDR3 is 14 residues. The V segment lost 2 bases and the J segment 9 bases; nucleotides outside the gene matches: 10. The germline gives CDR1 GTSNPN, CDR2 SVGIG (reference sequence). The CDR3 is CAWSTGLGRGEQFF. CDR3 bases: TGTGCCTGGAGTACCGGACTAGGAAGGGGTGAGCAGTTCTTC.

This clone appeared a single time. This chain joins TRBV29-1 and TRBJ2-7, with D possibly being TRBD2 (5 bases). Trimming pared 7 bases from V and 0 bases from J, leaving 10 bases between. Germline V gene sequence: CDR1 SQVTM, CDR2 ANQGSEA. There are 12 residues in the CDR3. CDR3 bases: TGCAGCGCCCGACGGGGCTCCTACGAGCAGTACTTC. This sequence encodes CSARRGSYEQYF.

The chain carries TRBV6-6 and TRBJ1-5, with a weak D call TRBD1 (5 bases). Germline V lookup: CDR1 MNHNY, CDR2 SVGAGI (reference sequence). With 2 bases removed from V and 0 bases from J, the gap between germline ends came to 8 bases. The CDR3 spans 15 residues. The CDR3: CASSYDRYSNQPQHF. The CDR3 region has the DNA TGTGCCAGCAGTTACGACAGATATAGCAATCAGCCCCAGCATTTT.